This TCR beta chain appears in the sequencing data of a study of T cell responses to AZD1222 COVID-19 vaccine. Of note for this clone: Its specificity is unknown.

Study-wide points: Increased Spike-specific TCR breadth and depth were observed after two AZD1222 doses. Only a handful of individuals given AZD1222 were seropositive at baseline. A mostly white British donor set with more females was recruited, and clonal diversity was possibly underestimated. Regions 160-218 and 743-854 dominated among vaccine-associated CD4 TCRs spanning spike.

Germline values: CDR1 MNHEY, CDR2 SMNVEV (reference sequence). V was cut by 6 bases and J by 8 bases, with 19 bases left in between. The CDR3 totals 14 residues. The data were produced by immunoSEQ multiplex PCR, yet TCRdb's version contains in-frame clones alone and is incomplete. This table has 60,000 to 75,000 clones, around 86% appearing once. The receptor was isolated from an adult in good health. This rearrangement joins TRBV27 to TRBJ1-2, with a weak D call TRBD1 (5 bases). Specimen: peripheral blood, collected on day 0 of AZD1222 vaccination. CDR3 in DNA: TGTGCCAGCAGCCACAGACAGACCGTGGGAGGCTACACCTTC. Translation: CASSHRQTVGGYTF.